Below, 25 T cell receptor beta chains from the same sample are listed, as sequenced in a study of blood T cell repertoires in COVID-19. Sequencing used immunoSEQ multiplex PCR; TCRdb keeps in-frame clones, though not all of them. The sample yields around 300,000 clones, 88% seen once. Sequencing used PBMCs or T cells enriched from blood (not recorded which). The receptors originated from a woman in her twenties or thirties who had recovered from COVID-19.

This clone was recorded only once. The J gene is TRBJ2-1, the V gene TRBV5-1; 9 bases match TRBD2. V was pared by 2 bases and J by 9 bases, with 6 bases of the junction left unmatched. The CDR3 extends over 14 amino acids. Per the germline V gene, CDR1 is SGHRS and CDR2 is YFSETQ. The CDR3 is CASSFGTSFGEQFF. For the CDR3, the DNA is TGCGCCAGCAGCTTCGGGACTAGCTTCGGTGAGCAGTTCTTC.

The chain combines TRBV27 with TRBJ2-3, with 9 bases lining up with TRBD2. CDR3 length: 15 amino acids. CDR1 is MNHEY, CDR2 SMNVEV, per germline (reference sequence). V was pared by 7 bases and J by 5 bases, with 10 bases of the junction left unmatched. CDR3 in DNA: TGTGCCAGCATTAATCCAGCGGGAGGAGAAGATACGCAGTATTTT. Amino acids: CASINPAGGEDTQYF.

A single count supports this clone. The chain combines TRBV7-8 with TRBJ2-7, with 8 bases matching TRBD1. With 5 bases clipped from V and 6 bases from J, the junction kept 12 bases outside the gene matches. The CDR3 is made up of 15 amino acids. Looked up from germline, CDR1 is SGHVS and CDR2 is FQNEAQ. Here the CDR3 reads CASSESTGESSEQYF. In DNA form, the CDR3 reads TGTGCCAGCAGCGAATCGACAGGGGAGTCTTCCGAGCAGTACTTC.

This clone was seen once. The V gene is TRBV5-1, the J gene TRBJ1-1, with TRBD1 matching 7 bases. Germline-derived CDR1 and CDR2 are SGHRS and YFSETQ. After removal of 4 bases from V and 1 base from J, the junction contained 10 bases not matched to a gene. The length of the CDR3 is 16 residues. This CDR3 reads CASSLVGGQTNTEAFF. The CDR3 DNA is TGCGCCAGCAGCCTGGTGGGGGGACAGACGAACACTGAAGCTTTCTTT.

The V and J genes are TRBV13 and TRBJ1-1, with TRBD1 matching 10 bases. Unmatched junction bases numbered 8, after V lost 9 bases and J lost 1 base. The germline CDR1 and CDR2 sequences are PRHDT and FYEKMQ (reference sequence). This CDR3 has 15 residues. CDR3 in DNA: TGTGCCAGGAGGGACAGGGGAGGTCGGAACACTGAAGCTTTCTTT. Protein sequence: CARRDRGGRNTEAFF.

The J gene is TRBJ2-1, the V gene TRBV3-1 (or the pseudogene TRBV3-2); D remains unclear. Between the trimmed V and J ends, which lost 6 bases and 4 bases, there was a span of 16 bases. The germline V gene has CDR1 LGHDT and CDR2 YNNKEL (reference sequence). CDR3 length: 15 residues. CDR3 nucleotides: TGTGCCAGCAGTACAGCATCGAGTGGGTACAATGAGCAGTTCTTC. Translating it yields CASSTASSGYNEQFF.

The chain links TRBV29-1 to TRBJ1-2, with 11 bases fitting TRBD1. Germline V CDR1 and CDR2: SQVTM, ANQGSEA. The CDR3 is made up of 14 amino acids. The CDR3 nucleotides read TGCAACATATTGACCGGGACAGGGGGGGTTGGCTACACCTTC. It is translated as CNILTGTGGVGYTF.

This chain connects TRBV28 to TRBJ1-6, with D possibly TRBD1 on 5 matching bases. This CDR3 is built from 17 residues. In germline, CDR1 is MDHEN, CDR2 SYDVKM. The ends were cut back, 3 bases at V and 10 bases at J, with 22 bases in the middle. CDR3 sequence reads: CASSLGPQGTRISPLHF. In DNA form, the CDR3 reads TGTGCCAGCAGTTTGGGGCCGCAGGGCACCCGAATCTCACCCCTCCACTTT.

The V and J genes are TRBV5-8 and TRBJ2-1; 8 positions agree with TRBD2. V shed 2 bases, J shed 0 bases, and the junction held 4 bases outside the gene matches. The CDR3 totals 16 residues. In germline, CDR1 is SGHTS, CDR2 YDEGEE. CDR3 coding DNA: TGTGCCAGCAGCTTCGCGGGAGGAAGCTCCTACAATGAGCAGTTCTTC. Protein: CASSFAGGSSYNEQFF.

The V call is TRBV14, the J call TRBJ2-2, with TRBD1 as a possible D gene (6 bases). Trimming took off 0 bases at V and 3 bases at J, with 14 bases between the two ends. Germline V lookup: CDR1 SGHDN, CDR2 FVKESK. The CDR3 is 17 residues long. Here the CDR3 DNA reads TGTGCCAGCAGCCAAGATTACAGGGACCAATACACCGGGGAGCTGTTTTTT. Its translation is CASSQDYRDQYTGELFF.

The chain has TRBV2 and TRBJ1-1; D possibly corresponds to TRBD1 (5 bases). Deletions cut 8 bases from V and 4 bases from J, with 17 bases between. Per germline, CDR1 SNHLY and CDR2 FYNNEI. This CDR3 spans 14 amino acids. DNA of the CDR3: TGTGCCAGCTCGGGCTTCCGGAGGGGCACTGAAGCTTTCTTT. Its protein product is CASSGFRRGTEAFF.

The chain uses TRBV7-2 and TRBJ1-3; the D is unclear. V lost 4 bases, J lost 0 bases, and 7 bases lay in between. The CDR3 is 14 amino acids. CDR1 and CDR2 (germline): SGHTA, FQGNSA. Written as DNA, the CDR3 is TGTGCCAGCAGCTCGGGAAACTCTGGAAACACCATATATTTT. Its translation: CASSSGNSGNTIYF.

The chain couples TRBV5-1 to TRBJ2-7; 12 bases align to TRBD2. Per the germline V gene, CDR1 is SGHRS and CDR2 is YFSETQ. The V and J ends lost 0 bases and 6 bases, in that order; junction bases with no gene match: 10. The CDR3 totals 17 residues. The CDR3 loop is CASSLGTSGKSPFEQYF. The CDR3, as DNA: TGCGCCAGCAGCTTGGGGACTAGCGGGAAGTCCCCGTTCGAGCAGTACTTC.

The J gene is TRBJ1-5, the V gene TRBV28, with TRBD1 identical over 7 bases. V shed 3 bases and J 5 bases; nucleotides not matched to a gene: 7. The CDR3 extends over 15 amino acids. Germline-derived CDR1 and CDR2 are MDHEN and SYDVKM. CDR3 residues: CASSFLRDRDQPQHF. DNA for the CDR3: TGTGCCAGCAGTTTTCTCCGGGACAGAGATCAGCCCCAGCATTTT.

The chain recombines TRBV24-1 with TRBJ2-2; a possible D gene is TRBD2 (5 bases). Germline CDR1 reads KGHDR; CDR2 reads SFDVKD. Trimming left V 9 bases short and J 4 bases short, with 11 bases between. CDR3 length equals 13 residues. CDR3 sequence: CATLEGTTGELFF. CDR3 sequence (DNA): TGTGCCACCCTCGAGGGTACCACCGGGGAGCTGTTTTTT.

V and J are TRBV30 and TRBJ2-4; tentatively, D is TRBD1 (6 bases). Germline V gene lookup returns CDR1 GTSNPN and CDR2 SVGIG (reference sequence). This CDR3 has 13 amino acids. Trimming pared 5 bases from V and 5 bases from J, leaving 13 bases between. The CDR3 region is CAWCSGEENIQYF. The CDR3 bases are TGTGCCTGGTGCTCAGGGGAAGAAAACATTCAGTACTTC. Supplemented by reference TRBV30 and TRBJ2-4, the full variable domain reads SQTIHQWPATLVQPVGSPLSLECTVEGTSNPNLYWYRQAAGRGLQLLFYSVGIGQISSEVPQNLSASRPQDRQFILSSKKLLLSDSGFYLCAWCSGEENIQYFGAGTRLSVL.

The chain uses TRBV2 and TRBJ2-1; 10 bases agree with TRBD2. The CDR3 covers 16 residues. Germline assignment: CDR1 SNHLY and CDR2 FYNNEI. V was pared by 4 bases and J by 9 bases, with 12 bases of the junction left unmatched. The CDR3 loop is CASSAGFASGSGEQFF. The CDR3 coding sequence is TGTGCCAGCAGTGCGGGGTTTGCTAGCGGGAGTGGTGAGCAGTTCTTC.

In the case of this clone: A read error may produce the germline difference seen at one junction end. The chain is built from TRBV4-3 and TRBJ2-3; TRBD2 agrees at 8 bases. The CDR3 is 14 residues long. The germline V gene encodes CDR1 LGHNA and CDR2 YSLEER. CDR3 sequence: CASSQDLAGWGLGF. For the CDR3, the DNA is TGCGCCAGCAGCCAAGATTTAGCGGGGTGGGGGTTAGGTTTT.

This chain connects TRBV5-1 to TRBJ2-3, with TRBD2 identical over 10 bases. V was pared by 1 base and J by 5 bases, with 10 bases of the junction left unmatched. CDR1 and CDR2 (germline): SGHRS, YFSETQ. The CDR3 extends over 17 amino acids. The CDR3 DNA is TGCGCCAGCAGCTTGATGGGAGCGGGAGGGCCCAAAGATACGCAGTATTTT. Residues: CASSLMGAGGPKDTQYF.

CDR3 DNA sequence: TGTGCCAGCAGCCCCGGGACTAGCGGTCCCGAGCAGTTCTTC. It specifies CASSPGTSGPEQFF. This chain links TRBV25-1 with TRBJ2-1, with TRBD2 identical over 11 bases. The junction had 8 bases not matched to a gene; V was cut back by 6 bases and J by 10 bases. The CDR3 spans 14 residues. CDR1 is MGHDK and CDR2 is SYGVNS in the germline V gene.

This clone was detected only once. The J gene is TRBJ1-1, the V gene TRBV7-9; the match to TRBD1 covers 10 bases. Germline V gives CDR1 SEHNR, CDR2 FQNEAQ (reference sequence). V was pared by 5 bases and J by 11 bases, with 11 bases of the junction left unmatched. The CDR3 runs to 14 residues. The CDR3 bases are TGTGCCAGCAGCCTGGGACAGGGGAATGGTGTGGCTTTCTTT. This codes for CASSLGQGNGVAFF. The full variable domain, with the rest looked up from reference TRBV7-9 and TRBJ1-1, is DTGVSQNPRHKITKRGQNVTFRCDPISEHNRLYWYRQTLGQGPEFLTYFQNEAQLEKSRLLSDRFSAERPKGSFSTLEIQRTEQGDSAMYLCASSLGQGNGVAFFGQGTRLTVV.

The chain has TRBV9 and TRBJ2-5; D uncertain. Germline assignment: CDR1 SGDLS and CDR2 YYNGEE. The V end lost 0 bases, the J end lost 5 bases, and 14 bases lay between the germline ends. The CDR3 is made up of 15 amino acids. The CDR3 here is CASSVGSRLGETQYF. In DNA form, the CDR3 reads TGTGCCAGCAGCGTAGGCAGTCGGCTCGGGGAGACCCAGTACTTC. The full variable domain, rest sourced from reference TRBV9 and TRBJ2-5, is DSGVTQTPKHLITATGQRVTLRCSPRSGDLSVYWYQQSLDQGLQFLIQYYNGEERAKGNILERFSAQQFPDLHSELNLSSLELGDSALYFCASSVGSRLGETQYFGPGTRLLVL.

CDR3 DNA: TGTGCCAGCAGCTTTCGGACAGTCGCATACGAGCAGTACTTC. Encoded protein: CASSFRTVAYEQYF. The V and J genes are TRBV11-1 and TRBJ2-7; D perhaps matches TRBD1 (6 bases). V was cut by 3 bases and J by 4 bases, with 13 bases left in between. From germline, CDR1 is SGHAT and CDR2 FQDESV (reference sequence). The CDR3 runs 14 residues.

The rearrangement joins TRBV28 to TRBJ2-5, with 9 nucleotides matching TRBD2. The J segment lost 2 bases and the V segment lost 1 base, leaving 8 bases of the junction unmatched. The CDR3 loop spans 17 amino acids. Per the germline V gene, CDR1 is MDHEN and CDR2 is SYDVKM. The CDR3, as DNA: TGTGCCAGCAGTTTATTATTCCCAGCGGGAGGACAAGAGACCCAGTACTTC. It specifies CASSLLFPAGGQETQYF.

The genes are TRBV4-2 and TRBJ1-5; D perhaps matches TRBD1 (6 bases). The V end was cut by 1 base, the J end by 7 bases, with 17 bases between. Germline CDR1 and CDR2: LGHNA and YNFKEQ. This CDR3 region has 16 residues. The CDR3 loop is CASSQVLQGFGQPQHF. The CDR3 coding sequence is TGTGCCAGCAGCCAAGTTCTTCAGGGGTTTGGGCAGCCCCAGCATTTT.